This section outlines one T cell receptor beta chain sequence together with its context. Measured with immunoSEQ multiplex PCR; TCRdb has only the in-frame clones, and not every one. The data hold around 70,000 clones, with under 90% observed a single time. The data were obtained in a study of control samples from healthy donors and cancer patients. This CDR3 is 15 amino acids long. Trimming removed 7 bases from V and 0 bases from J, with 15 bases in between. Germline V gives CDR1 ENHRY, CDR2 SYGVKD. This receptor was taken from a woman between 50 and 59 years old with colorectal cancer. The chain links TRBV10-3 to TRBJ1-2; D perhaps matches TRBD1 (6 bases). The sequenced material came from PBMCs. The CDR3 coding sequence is TGTGCCATCACCGAGGGGGTCGGAGCTAACTATGGCTACACCTTC. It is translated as CAITEGVGANYGYTF.